These 26 T cell receptor beta chains were all obtained from the same sample, sequenced in a study of blood T cell repertoires in COVID-19. Only in-frame clones appear in the TCRdb table, and some are missing; sequencing was by immunoSEQ multiplex PCR. Of under 350,000 clones listed, roughly four fifths are singletons. Specimen: peripheral blood. The receptors here all came from a woman in her forties or fifties who had recovered from COVID-19.

This clone is a singleton in its sample. The chain employs TRBV9 and TRBJ1-5; D not resolved. This CDR3 is built from 15 residues. Germline lookup yields CDR1 SGDLS and CDR2 YYNGEE. V lost 0 bases and J lost 0, with 7 bases in between. The CDR3: CASSVAGTSNQPQHF. CDR3 coding DNA: TGTGCCAGCAGCGTAGCCGGTACTAGCAATCAGCCCCAGCATTTT.

The gene calls are TRBV18 and TRBJ1-1; tentative D call: TRBD1 (5 bases). There are 16 residues in the CDR3. Trimming stripped 0 bases from V and 1 base from J, with 12 bases between. Germline V gene data show CDR1 as KGHSH and CDR2 as LQKENI. CDR3: CASSPPGSRGNTEAFF. The DNA for the CDR3 is TGTGCCAGCTCACCACCGGGAAGTAGGGGGAACACTGAAGCTTTCTTT.

V usage is TRBV3-1 (or the pseudogene TRBV3-2) and J usage is TRBJ2-1; TRBD2 matches at 7 bases. The germline V gene has CDR1 LGHDT and CDR2 YNNKEL (reference sequence). With V trimmed by 2 bases and J by 0 bases, 10 bases remained unmatched. The CDR3 has 18 amino acids. The CDR3 spells CASSQTYSGPSSYNEQFF. The CDR3 DNA reads as TGTGCCAGCAGCCAAACCTATAGCGGGCCCAGCTCCTACAATGAGCAGTTCTTC.

V is TRBV4-1 and J is TRBJ2-1; 8 bases map to TRBD1. Looked up from germline, CDR1 is MGHRA and CDR2 is YSYEKL. This CDR3 spans 16 amino acids. V gave up 0 bases and J gave up 3 bases; unmatched junction bases: 4. CDR3 nucleotide sequence: TGCGCCAGCAGCCAAGATAGGGACAGGAGCTACAATGAGCAGTTCTTC. Translating gives CASSQDRDRSYNEQFF.

This chain connects TRBV5-1 to TRBJ2-3; no clear D. The germline V and J ends were trimmed by 4 bases and 0 bases, with 6 bases remaining between them. The V gene's germline CDR1 is SGHRS and CDR2 YFSETQ. The CDR3 extends over 13 amino acids. DNA of the CDR3: TGCGCCAGCAGCCTGACTAGCACAGATACGCAGTATTTT. Translated, it gives CASSLTSTDTQYF.

The chain links TRBV19 to TRBJ1-1; TRBD1 agrees at 8 bases. With 8 bases clipped from V and 1 base from J, the junction kept 3 bases outside the gene matches. The CDR3 has 13 amino acids. Germline loops: CDR1 LNHDA, CDR2 SQIVND (reference sequence). The CDR3 DNA is TGTGCCAGTTTGGACAGGGCGAACACTGAAGCTTTCTTT. This sequence encodes CASLDRANTEAFF.

This sequence joins TRBV28 and TRBJ2-1; perhaps TRBD1 as D (7 bases). Trimming took off 4 bases at V and 3 bases at J, with 19 bases between the two ends. Germline CDR1 is MDHEN and CDR2 is SYDVKM. The CDR3 is 17 amino acids. The CDR3 protein is CASSSPSDRDFYNEQFF. Written as DNA, the CDR3 is TGTGCCAGCAGTTCCCCCTCCGACAGGGACTTCTACAATGAGCAGTTCTTC.

V usage is TRBV5-1 and J usage is TRBJ2-1; TRBD1 might be the D (6 bases). The CDR3 totals 16 residues. Deletions cut 1 base from V and 6 bases from J, with 17 bases between. Germline-derived CDR1 and CDR2 are SGHRS and YFSETQ. In DNA form, the CDR3 reads TGCGCCAGCAGCTTGTCGGCTAGCCCCAGGGGCAATGAGCAGTTCTTC. Protein sequence: CASSLSASPRGNEQFF.

J is TRBJ2-5 and V is TRBV19, with 7 positions matching TRBD1. The germline V gene has CDR1 LNHDA and CDR2 SQIVND (reference sequence). J lost 2 bases, V lost 5 bases, and 5 bases had no gene match. The CDR3 consists of 14 residues. The CDR3 DNA reads TGTGCCAGTAGTCCATGGACAGGACAAGAGACCCAGTACTTC. Encoded protein: CASSPWTGQETQYF.

The count of this clone is one. This chain uses TRBV6-6 with TRBJ2-7; TRBD1 is a possible D gene (5 bases). The CDR3 is made up of 15 amino acids. The V end was cut by 5 bases, the J end by 4 bases, with 18 bases between. Per germline, CDR1 MNHNY and CDR2 SVGAGI (reference sequence). In DNA form, the CDR3 reads TGTGCCAGCAGTCCAGGGTTGGGCACAAGGTACGAGCAGTACTTC. It translates to CASSPGLGTRYEQYF.

CDR3 in DNA: TGTGCCAGCAGCGTAGGCGGGACAGGGGCTAATGAGCAGTTCTTC. Protein product: CASSVGGTGANEQFF. The chain links TRBV9 to TRBJ2-1; 10 nucleotides match TRBD1. After removal of 0 bases from V and 7 bases from J, the junction contained 4 bases not matched to a gene. The germline gives CDR1 SGDLS, CDR2 YYNGEE. The CDR3 sequence is 15 residues long.

This chain uses TRBV10-3 with TRBJ2-3; 9 bases align to TRBD2. V lost 0 bases and J lost 9; bases outside the gene matches: 13. In germline, CDR1 is ENHRY, CDR2 SYGVKD. This CDR3 spans 17 amino acids. CDR3: CAISESIMPSGTETQYF. CDR3 nucleotides: TGTGCCATCAGTGAGTCGATAATGCCTAGCGGGACCGAGACGCAGTATTTT.

The chain employs TRBV2 and TRBJ1-2; 8 positions agree with TRBD1. V was clipped by 6 bases and J by 4 bases; unmatched bases: 4. The CDR3 sequence is 13 residues long. Germline loops: CDR1 SNHLY, CDR2 FYNNEI. The CDR3 region is CASSKQGVYGYTF. The CDR3 DNA follows: TGTGCCAGCAGCAAACAGGGGGTCTATGGCTACACCTTC.

This chain connects TRBV29-1 to TRBJ1-5; maybe TRBD1 (5 bases). This CDR3 has 13 amino acids. Germline values: CDR1 SQVTM, CDR2 ANQGSEA. Trimming left V 2 bases short and J 4 bases short, with 9 bases between. CDR3 residues: CSVELGGNQPQHF. The CDR3 DNA sequence: TGCAGCGTTGAATTGGGGGGGAATCAGCCCCAGCATTTT.

V and J are TRBV21-1 and TRBJ2-5; the DNA was not used to check the table's D call, TRBD2. TRBV21-1 is a pseudogene segment. The CDR3 loop spans 17 amino acids. CDR3 DNA: TGTGCCAGCAGCAAAAGGGCTAGCGGGAAAGGAGAAGAGACCCAGTACTTC. Translated, it gives CASSKRASGKGEETQYF.

The V and J genes are TRBV4-3 and TRBJ2-5, with 14 bases identical to TRBD2. CDR3 length: 16 residues. From germline, CDR1 is LGHNA and CDR2 YSLEER. The V segment lost 1 base and the J segment 8 bases; nucleotides outside the gene matches: 6. The CDR3 sequence is CASSQGPGLAGETQYF. For the CDR3, the DNA is TGCGCCAGCAGCCAAGGTCCGGGACTAGCGGGGGAAACCCAGTACTTC.

The chain has TRBV24-1 and TRBJ1-1; D may be TRBD1 (6 bases). Germline assignment: CDR1 KGHDR and CDR2 SFDVKD. The CDR3 contains 12 residues. Trimming removed 1 base at V and 11 bases at J, with 10 bases between. The CDR3 is CATSDLGGGAFF. The CDR3 DNA follows: TGTGCCACCAGTGATTTAGGGGGGGGCGCTTTCTTT.

This chain joins TRBV3-1 (or the pseudogene TRBV3-2) and TRBJ1-2, with TRBD1 identical over 7 bases. This CDR3 spans 13 amino acids. V dropped 6 bases and J dropped 3; count of bases not matched to a gene: 4. Germline CDR1 is LGHDT and CDR2 is YNNKEL (reference sequence). The CDR3 sequence is CASRRGQDYGYTF. The CDR3 DNA sequence: TGTGCCAGCAGAAGGGGGCAGGACTATGGCTACACCTTC.

This clone was recorded a few times. The J gene is TRBJ2-7, the V gene TRBV7-9, with 8 bases fitting TRBD1. V shed 8 bases, J shed 2 bases, and the junction held 11 bases outside the gene matches. Germline V CDR1 and CDR2: SEHNR, FQNEAQ (reference sequence). The CDR3 contains 15 residues. The CDR3 DNA sequence: TGTGCCAGCTCGAGAAAAGGGACAGGAGCCTACGAGCAGTACTTC. Encoded protein: CASSRKGTGAYEQYF.

The CDR3 region is CASRGQGQAFF. In nucleotides, the CDR3 is TGTGCCAGCAGGGGACAGGGGCAAGCTTTCTTT. The rearrangement uses TRBV2 and TRBJ1-1; 10 bases map to TRBD1. CDR1 is SNHLY and CDR2 is FYNNEI in the germline V gene. Germline trimming cut 6 bases from V and 9 bases from J; bases unmatched to any gene: 1. This CDR3 has 11 residues.

This clone was detected only once. V and J are TRBV7-6 and TRBJ1-1, with unresolved D. Germline V CDR1 and CDR2: SGHVS, FNYEAQ. The CDR3 contains 19 residues. The V end lost 5 bases, the J end lost 5 bases, and 30 bases lay between the germline ends. The chain's CDR3 is CASSLLFRDKGRGLTEAFF. In nucleotides, the CDR3 is TGTGCCAGCAGCCTCCTATTCCGAGACAAAGGTAGAGGGCTGACTGAAGCTTTCTTT. The full variable domain, rest sourced from reference TRBV7-6 and TRBJ1-1, is GAGVSQSPRYKVTKRGQDVALRCDPISGHVSLYWYRQALGQGPEFLTYFNYEAQQDKSGLPNDRFSAERPEGSISTLTIQRTEQRDSAMYRCASSLLFRDKGRGLTEAFFGQGTRLTVV.

The chain couples TRBV27 to TRBJ2-7; the D gene is possibly TRBD1 (6 bases). Looked up from germline, CDR1 is MNHEY and CDR2 is SMNVEV (reference sequence). Trimming cost V 6 bases and J 2 bases, with 14 bases left between them. CDR3 length equals 14 residues. Here the CDR3 DNA reads TGTGCCAGCAGCCGTACAGGGACCCCCTACGAGCAGTACTTC. Amino acids: CASSRTGTPYEQYF.

The V gene is TRBV5-1, the J gene TRBJ1-2; TRBD1 agrees at 7 bases. The junction had 9 bases not matched to a gene; V was cut back by 7 bases and J by 3 bases. In germline, CDR1 is SGHRS, CDR2 YFSETQ. The CDR3 is 14 amino acids. The CDR3, as DNA: TGCGCCAGCTCTCTGGGACAGCACGACTATGGCTACACCTTC. Translation gives CASSLGQHDYGYTF.

The chain links TRBV18 to TRBJ2-5; 8 bases are a match to TRBD1. This CDR3 spans 14 amino acids. V was clipped by 3 bases and J by 4 bases; unmatched bases: 4. Looked up from germline, CDR1 is KGHSH and CDR2 is LQKENI. The CDR3, as DNA: TGTGCCAGCTCACCGACAGGGGTCGGAGAGACCCAGTACTTC. Translated: CASSPTGVGETQYF.

The chain employs TRBV7-2 and TRBJ2-7; 7 bases align to TRBD1. The V gene's germline CDR1 is SGHTA and CDR2 FQGNSA. This CDR3 comprises 17 residues. V shed 5 bases, J shed 6 bases, and the junction held 19 bases outside the gene matches. The CDR3 is CASSLPSGQAPKGEQYF. In nucleotides, the CDR3 is TGTGCCAGCAGCCTCCCCTCCGGACAGGCCCCTAAGGGCGAGCAGTACTTC. Drawing the rest from reference TRBV7-2 and TRBJ2-7, the complete variable domain is GAGVSQSPSNKVTEKGKDVELRCDPISGHTALYWYRQSLGQGLEFLIYFQGNSAPDKSGLPSDRFSAERTGGSVSTLTIQRTQQEDSAVYLCASSLPSGQAPKGEQYFGPGTRLTVT.

The genes are TRBV19 and TRBJ2-3; D is unclear. Germline V CDR1 and CDR2: LNHDA, SQIVND (reference sequence). This CDR3 has 13 amino acids. V lost 3 bases to trimming and J lost 5 bases, with 9 bases between them. The CDR3 coding sequence is TGTGCCAGTAGTATGAAGCCCGGAGATACGCAGTATTTT. Amino acids: CASSMKPGDTQYF. The full variable domain, with the rest looked up from reference TRBV19 and TRBJ2-3, is DGGITQSPKYLFRKEGQNVTLSCEQNLNHDAMYWYRQDPGQGLRLIYYSQIVNDFQKGDIAEGYSVSREKKESFPLTVTSAQKNPTAFYLCASSMKPGDTQYFGPGTRLTVL.